Presented here are 17 T cell receptor beta chains from one specimen sequenced in a study of low-dose radiotherapy and immunotherapy resistance in tumors. First-strand cDNA used TRAV- and TRBV-specific primers, covering alpha and beta chains. PCR amplification of the TCRs was performed with Phusion for 15 to 25 PCR cycles, and it relied on a constant-region primer together with a V-primer adapter. MiXCR, applied by TCRdb to the reads, yields one record per CDR3 protein. The table includes fewer than 90,000 distinct CDR3 sequences, about a third detected once. The time point was: before trial treatment. This specimen consisted of PBMCs, obtained before treatment. The receptors come from a female donor with ovarian cancer.

This clonotype occurred many times. J is TRBJ2-1 and V is TRBV20-1, with TRBD1 matching 8 bases. The V gene end was trimmed by 3 bases and the J gene end by 8 bases; junction bases not matched to a gene: 9. The CDR3 runs 14 residues. The germline V gene encodes CDR1 DFQATT and CDR2 SNEGSKA (reference sequence). The CDR3 loop is CSASPGQGLDEQFF. CDR3 coding DNA: TGCAGTGCTAGCCCTGGACAGGGTCTGGATGAGCAGTTCTTC.

Notes on this clonotype: A far larger clone lies a single base away; this is likely a read error. The genes are TRBV11-2 and TRBJ2-1, with D tentatively TRBD2 (5 bases). V was clipped by 3 bases and J by 10 bases, with 22 bases between them. Germline V gene sequence: CDR1 SGHAT, CDR2 FQNNGV. This CDR3 has 16 amino acids. The CDR3 DNA reads TGTGCCAGCAGCTTGGCCCCTCAGCCTAGCATCTACGAGCAGTTCTTC. It yields the protein CASSLAPQPSIYEQFF.

V and J are TRBV2 and TRBJ2-7, with D unresolved. V was trimmed by 4 bases and J by 2 bases, leaving 9 bases between them. The CDR3 is made up of 13 amino acids. CDR1 and CDR2 (germline): SNHLY, FYNNEI. CDR3 sequence reads: CASSVTATYEQYF. The CDR3 DNA is TGTGCCAGCAGTGTGACCGCAACCTACGAGCAGTACTTC.

The chain carries TRBV14 and TRBJ1-6; D remains ambiguous. V lost 2 bases and J 9 bases, leaving 8 bases between the germline ends. CDR1 and CDR2 (germline): SGHDN, FVKESK. The CDR3 totals 13 residues. The CDR3 reads CASSQLGGSPLHF. The CDR3 coding sequence is TGTGCCAGCAGCCAATTGGGAGGTTCACCCCTCCACTTT.

This clonotype was recorded many times. This chain joins TRBV14 and TRBJ2-6; D is unclear. With 6 bases removed from V and 0 bases from J, the gap between germline ends came to 6 bases. CDR1 SGHDN and CDR2 FVKESK come from the germline V gene. The CDR3 has 14 amino acids. DNA of the CDR3: TGTGCCAGCAGTCCAAACTCTGGGGCCAACGTCCTGACTTTC. Amino acids: CASSPNSGANVLTF.

The rearrangement joins TRBV7-3 to TRBJ2-2; D ambiguous. CDR1 and CDR2 (germline): SGHTA, FQGTGA. V was clipped by 3 bases and J by 8 bases, with 10 bases between them. The CDR3 totals 13 residues. As DNA, the CDR3 is TGTGCCAGCAGCTTCCAGCCAGCGGGGGAGCTGTTTTTT. Protein sequence: CASSFQPAGELFF.

J is TRBJ1-5 and V is TRBV6-5, with D possibly TRBD1 on 5 matching bases. Germline CDR1 reads MNHEY; CDR2 reads SVGAGI. Trimming took off 2 bases at V and 3 bases at J, with 8 bases between the two ends. The CDR3 length is 14 residues. CDR3: CASSYRQFNQPQHF. DNA for the CDR3: TGTGCCAGCAGTTACCGACAGTTCAATCAGCCCCAGCATTTT.

This clonotype was seen at least ten times. This rearrangement joins TRBV5-1 to TRBJ2-3, with D possibly being TRBD2 (5 bases). Looked up from germline, CDR1 is SGHRS and CDR2 is YFSETQ. The CDR3 extends over 15 amino acids. Trimming took off 6 bases at V and 5 bases at J, with 19 bases between the two ends. The CDR3 bases are TGCGCCAGCAAAAATCTAGAGGGCAAATTAGATACGCAGTATTTT. This encodes CASKNLEGKLDTQYF.

This clonotype was observed many times. The V call is TRBV3-1, the J call TRBJ2-2; 13 positions match TRBD2. Trimming cost V 7 bases and J 5 bases; bases outside gene matches: 4. Germline V gene lookup returns CDR1 LGHDT and CDR2 YNNKEL (reference sequence). The CDR3 spans 15 residues. CDR3 region: CASTLGLAGTGELFF. DNA of the CDR3: TGTGCCAGCACCCTGGGACTAGCGGGGACCGGGGAGCTGTTTTTT.

As for this clonotype: The junction shows a germline mismatch at one end, possibly a read error. This chain uses TRBV7-9 with TRBJ2-7; D remains unclear. The CDR3 consists of 16 residues. The germline CDR1 and CDR2 sequences are SEHNR and FQNEAQ (reference sequence). The CDR3 loop is CVSSLARGKAAYEQYF. CDR3 in DNA: TGTGTCAGCAGCTTAGCCCGTGGGAAGGCCGCTTACGAGCAGTACTTC.

V gene TRBV5-1 combines with J gene TRBJ1-1; D is perhaps TRBD1 (5 bases). The CDR3 runs 13 residues. V was trimmed by 2 bases and J by 10 bases, leaving 15 bases between them. Germline V gives CDR1 SGHRS, CDR2 YFSETQ. CDR3: CASSFTGARGAFF. The CDR3 DNA sequence: TGCGCCAGCAGCTTCACCGGGGCGAGGGGAGCTTTCTTT.

V usage is TRBV15 and J usage is TRBJ2-7, with TRBD1 identical over 9 bases. This CDR3 has 13 amino acids. From germline, CDR1 is LNHNV and CDR2 YYDKDF (reference sequence). V shed 3 bases and J 5 bases; nucleotides not matched to a gene: 2. The CDR3 nucleotides read TGTGCCACCAGCAGGGACAGGGGTCACGAGCAGTACTTC. It yields the protein CATSRDRGHEQYF.

In its sample, this clonotype was seen many times. The V and J genes are TRBV20-1 and TRBJ2-1, with TRBD2 identical over 9 bases. The CDR3 has 15 amino acids. J lost 8 bases, V lost 0 bases, and 8 bases had no gene match. Germline V gene sequence: CDR1 DFQATT, CDR2 SNEGSKA (reference sequence). CDR3 sequence (DNA): TGCAGTGCTAGAGATGGGCGGGGGGGCCACGATGAGCAGTTCTTC. Its translation is CSARDGRGGHDEQFF.

This clonotype was seen at least ten times. V usage is TRBV2 and J usage is TRBJ2-1, with TRBD2 matching 12 bases. Unmatched junction bases numbered 4, after V lost 6 bases and J lost 7 bases. The CDR3 is 14 amino acids. CDR1 and CDR2 from the germline V gene are SNHLY and FYNNEI. The CDR3 nucleotides are TGTGCCAGCAGAACTAGCGGGGGGTGGAATGAGCAGTTCTTC. Its protein product is CASRTSGGWNEQFF.

This clonotype was recorded many times. The chain recombines TRBV11-2 with TRBJ2-7; D is unclear. The CDR3 has 15 amino acids. Germline values: CDR1 SGHAT, CDR2 FQNNGV. Trimming left V 0 bases short and J 2 bases short, with 11 bases between. The CDR3 DNA reads as TGTGCCAGCAGCTTAGATACTGCGACTGCCTACGAGCAGTACTTC. It translates to CASSLDTATAYEQYF.

This clonotype was observed a handful of times. The genes are TRBV3-1 and TRBJ2-5, with D possibly being TRBD2 (6 bases). Per germline, CDR1 LGHDT and CDR2 YNNKEL (reference sequence). The ends were cut back, 4 bases at V and 1 base at J, with 13 bases in the middle. This CDR3 is 15 amino acids long. The CDR3 sequence is CASSPALGGQETQYF. CDR3 sequence (DNA): TGTGCCAGCAGCCCGGCCCTGGGGGGCCAAGAGACCCAGTACTTC.

The sample holds many counts of this clonotype. The chain recombines TRBV28 with TRBJ2-7, with a weak D call TRBD1 (5 bases). Trimming left V 5 bases short and J 10 bases short, with 24 bases between. The CDR3 sequence is 15 residues long. Per the germline V gene, CDR1 is MDHEN and CDR2 is SYDVKM. The CDR3 DNA reads TGTGCCAGCAGTCCTCCTCAGGGCCAGTCCCACCCCCAGTACTTC. Its translation: CASSPPQGQSHPQYF.